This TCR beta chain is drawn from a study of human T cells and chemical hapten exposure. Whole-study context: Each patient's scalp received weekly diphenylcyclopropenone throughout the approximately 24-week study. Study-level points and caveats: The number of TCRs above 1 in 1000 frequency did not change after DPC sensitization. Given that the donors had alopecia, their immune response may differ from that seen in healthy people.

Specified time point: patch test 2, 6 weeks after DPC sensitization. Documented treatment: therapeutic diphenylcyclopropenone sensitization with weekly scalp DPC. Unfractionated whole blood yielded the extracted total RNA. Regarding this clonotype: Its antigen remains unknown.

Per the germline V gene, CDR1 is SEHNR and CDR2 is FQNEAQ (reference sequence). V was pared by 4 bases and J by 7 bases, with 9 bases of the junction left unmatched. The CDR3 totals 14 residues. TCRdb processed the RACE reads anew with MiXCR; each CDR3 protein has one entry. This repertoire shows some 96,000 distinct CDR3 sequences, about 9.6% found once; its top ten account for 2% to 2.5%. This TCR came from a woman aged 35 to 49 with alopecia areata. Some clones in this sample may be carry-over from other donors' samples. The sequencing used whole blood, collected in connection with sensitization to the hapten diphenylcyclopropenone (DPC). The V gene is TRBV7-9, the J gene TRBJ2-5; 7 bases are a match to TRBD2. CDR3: CASSSPRGRATQYF. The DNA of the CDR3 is TGTGCCAGCAGCTCCCCGCGGGGGAGGGCGACCCAGTACTTC.